This T cell receptor beta chain was sequenced during a study of shared clonotypes between healthy human individuals. Here immunoSEQ multiplex PCR was the method, and the copy in TCRdb shows in-frame clones only, minus some. The sample shows some 1,600,000 clones, 95% to 99% of them seen only once. Specimen: naive CD4+ T cells sorted from blood. The subset was: CD45RA+ positively selected. The source is a man aged 25-40 years in good health.

The CDR3 DNA follows: TGTGCCAGCGTAAGATTCCAAGAGACCCAGTACTTC. Protein: CASVRFQETQYF. This rearrangement joins TRBV2 to TRBJ2-5; D is ambiguous. V lost 8 bases and J lost 1, with 8 bases in between. Germline V lookup: CDR1 SNHLY, CDR2 FYNNEI. CDR3 size: 12 residues.